The 15 T cell receptor beta chains below were found in one sample sequenced in a study of cytomegalovirus exposure and HLA in healthy donors. The PCR ran on 60 Vbeta and 13 Jbeta primers. Clones were read by immunoSEQ multiplex PCR, and TCRdb kept only the in-frame ones, dropping some. The sample holds hundreds of thousands of clones, almost 80% seen once. The specimen was PBMCs. The receptors were gathered from a male donor in good health and CMV-seronegative.

This chain joins TRBV6-5 and TRBJ2-3; 10 bases agree with TRBD2. The CDR3 has 16 residues. The J segment lost 2 bases and the V segment lost 0 bases, leaving 2 bases of the junction unmatched. Per germline, CDR1 MNHEY and CDR2 SVGAGI. The CDR3 region is CASSYSSGRATDTQYF. The CDR3 DNA is TGTGCCAGCAGTTACTCCAGCGGGAGGGCCACAGATACGCAGTATTTT.

The chain employs TRBV7-2 and TRBJ2-7; TRBD2 aligns across 13 bases. The germline CDR1 and CDR2 sequences are SGHTA and FQGNSA. V dropped 1 base and J dropped 4; count of bases not matched to a gene: 4. The CDR3 covers 16 residues. CDR3 sequence reads: CASSLGLAGGGYEQYF. CDR3 nucleotides: TGTGCCAGCAGCTTAGGACTAGCGGGAGGTGGATACGAGCAGTACTTC.

The chain joins TRBV7-9 to TRBJ2-7; TRBD1 might be the D (5 bases). Trimming removed 5 bases from V and 2 bases from J, with 10 bases in between. Germline V gene lookup returns CDR1 SEHNR and CDR2 FQNEAQ (reference sequence). This CDR3 comprises 13 residues. DNA of the CDR3: TGTGCCAGCAGCGGGGCGGAGCCCTACGAGCAGTACTTC. Its translation is CASSGAEPYEQYF.

CDR3 protein: CASSQGRDHYEQYF. The CDR3 DNA reads as TGCGCCAGCAGCCAAGGACGGGATCACTACGAGCAGTACTTC. V is TRBV4-1 and J is TRBJ2-7; D is possibly TRBD2 (5 bases). In germline, CDR1 is MGHRA, CDR2 YSYEKL. Trimming took 1 base from V and 3 from J, leaving 10 bases between them. The CDR3 loop spans 14 amino acids.

This chain uses TRBV18 with TRBJ2-3; D is unclear. This CDR3 is built from 15 residues. Germline assignment: CDR1 KGHSH and CDR2 LQKENI. V lost 3 bases to trimming and J lost 2 bases, with 12 bases between them. The CDR3 nucleotides are TGTGCCAGCTCACCGAGAGCGTCCTACACAGATACGCAGTATTTT. Its protein is CASSPRASYTDTQYF.

The V gene is TRBV9, the J gene TRBJ1-2; D remains unclear. Per germline, CDR1 SGDLS and CDR2 YYNGEE. Trimming took off 0 bases at V and 1 base at J, with 7 bases between the two ends. The CDR3 totals 14 residues. The CDR3 bases are TGTGCCAGCAGCGTAGGGAGTGGTAACTATGGCTACACCTTC. As protein: CASSVGSGNYGYTF.

This chain links TRBV15 with TRBJ2-3; TRBD1 agrees at 10 bases. The CDR3 spans 16 residues. The V and J ends lost 5 bases and 2 bases, in that order; junction bases with no gene match: 7. Per the germline V gene, CDR1 is LNHNV and CDR2 is YYDKDF (reference sequence). The CDR3 DNA reads as TGTGCCACCAGCGGCCGGGACAGGGGTCTCACAGATACGCAGTATTTT. Protein: CATSGRDRGLTDTQYF.

The rearrangement links TRBV7-9 to TRBJ2-3; possibly TRBD2 for D (6 bases). Deletions cut 8 bases from V and 0 bases from J, with 15 bases between. This CDR3 spans 15 amino acids. CDR1 and CDR2 (germline): SEHNR, FQNEAQ (reference sequence). CDR3 residues: CASGVSGASTDTQYF. The CDR3 bases are TGTGCCAGCGGAGTTAGCGGCGCTAGCACAGATACGCAGTATTTT.

J is TRBJ2-1 and V is TRBV19; D is possibly TRBD1 (5 bases). Germline V gene data show CDR1 as LNHDA and CDR2 as SQIVND (reference sequence). The CDR3 spans 13 residues. The germline V and J ends were trimmed by 6 bases and 1 base, with 7 bases remaining between them. CDR3: CASRGLSYNEQFF. The DNA for the CDR3 is TGTGCCAGTAGGGGGCTGTCCTACAATGAGCAGTTCTTC.

In its sample, this clone was seen once. The chain combines TRBV29-1 with TRBJ2-5; 10 bases map to TRBD1. Trimming took 4 bases from V and 4 from J; bases not matched to a gene: 9. Per germline, CDR1 SQVTM and CDR2 ANQGSEA. The CDR3 runs 15 residues. Written as DNA, the CDR3 is TGCAGCGTTGCAGCCCCGGGACAGGGGATAGAGACCCAGTACTTC. This encodes CSVAAPGQGIETQYF.

V gene TRBV28 combines with J gene TRBJ1-6; maybe TRBD1 (6 bases). V lost 3 bases and J 0 bases, leaving 6 bases between the germline ends. CDR1 is MDHEN and CDR2 is SYDVKM in the germline V gene. The CDR3 extends over 15 amino acids. In DNA, the CDR3 is TGTGCCAGCAGTTTCAGGGGCTCCTATAATTCACCCCTCCACTTT. The encoded protein is CASSFRGSYNSPLHF.

The chain is built from TRBV25-1 and TRBJ1-2; D may be TRBD1 (5 bases). CDR1 MGHDK and CDR2 SYGVNS come from the germline V gene. CDR3 length: 12 residues. V shed 10 bases and J shed 8 bases, with 17 bases lying between them. Here the CDR3 DNA reads TGTGCCACCCGTGGGGGGTCGCTCGGCTACACCTTC. This codes for CATRGGSLGYTF.

The CDR3 bases are TGTGCCAGCAGTGAACCCGGGACTAGCTACGAGCAGTACTTC. The encoded protein is CASSEPGTSYEQYF. The chain combines TRBV25-1 with TRBJ2-7; 8 nucleotides align to TRBD2. The junction had 3 bases not matched to a gene; V was cut back by 2 bases and J by 3 bases. This CDR3 is 14 amino acids long. Germline V CDR1 and CDR2: MGHDK, SYGVNS.

The chain couples TRBV2 to TRBJ2-2; 9 nucleotides agree with TRBD1. Germline V gene sequence: CDR1 SNHLY, CDR2 FYNNEI. V was pared by 4 bases and J by 4 bases, with 7 bases of the junction left unmatched. The length of the CDR3 is 16 residues. CDR3 coding DNA: TGTGCCAGCAGTGTCGGGACAGGGATGGTCACCGGGGAGCTGTTTTTT. As protein: CASSVGTGMVTGELFF.

The chain carries TRBV5-4 and TRBJ2-7; TRBD1 aligns across 7 bases. Trimming cost V 4 bases and J 3 bases; bases outside gene matches: 7. There are 14 residues in the CDR3. Looked up from germline, CDR1 is SGHNT and CDR2 is YYREEE (reference sequence). CDR3 nucleotides: TGTGCCAGCAGCCTGGGACAGAACTACTACGAGCAGTACTTC. This encodes CASSLGQNYYEQYF.